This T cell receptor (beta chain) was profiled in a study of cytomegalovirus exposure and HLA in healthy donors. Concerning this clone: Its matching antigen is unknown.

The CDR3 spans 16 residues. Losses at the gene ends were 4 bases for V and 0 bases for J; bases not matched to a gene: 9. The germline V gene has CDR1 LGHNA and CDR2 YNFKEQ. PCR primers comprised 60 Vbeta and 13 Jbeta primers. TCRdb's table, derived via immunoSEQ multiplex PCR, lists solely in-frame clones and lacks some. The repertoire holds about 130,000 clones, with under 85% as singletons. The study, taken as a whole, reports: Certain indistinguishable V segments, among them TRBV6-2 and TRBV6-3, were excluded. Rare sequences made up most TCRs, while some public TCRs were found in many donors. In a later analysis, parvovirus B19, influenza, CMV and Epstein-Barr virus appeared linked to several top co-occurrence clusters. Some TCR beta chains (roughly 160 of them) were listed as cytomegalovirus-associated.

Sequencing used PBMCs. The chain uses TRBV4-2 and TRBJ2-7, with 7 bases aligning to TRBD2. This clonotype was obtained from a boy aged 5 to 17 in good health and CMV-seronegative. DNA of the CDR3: TGTGCCAGCAGCCCCTCACCGGGACTAAACTCCTACGAGCAGTACTTC. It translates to CASSPSPGLNSYEQYF.